Described below is a single TCR beta chain sequence and its context. Its specificity is not known. The data were taken from a study of blood T cells in healthy people across ages. Then a second PCR, running roughly 7 to 11 cycles, was carried out with a sample-barcoded 5' primer and a J-beta primer mix. One entry per CDR3 protein results from TCRdb running MiXCR on the 5' RACE reads. The sample lists roughly 1,500,000 distinct CDR3 sequences; about 31% were seen once. Overall study findings and caveats: As age increased, TCR beta diversity per million T cells fell in a roughly linear fashion. Observed TCR beta diversity showed a strong correlation with the percentage of naive T cells as measured by flow cytometry.

Total RNA extraction produced at least 5 micrograms (per sample) for the study. The sequenced material came from blood. The receptor's source is a woman in her twenties or thirties in good health.

The CDR3 reads CIGRRGLTDTQYF. CDR3 nucleotide sequence: TGCATTGGTCGGCGGGGGCTCACAGATACGCAGTATTTT. J is TRBJ2-3 and V is TRBV20-1; perhaps TRBD2 as D (7 bases). The CDR3 totals 13 residues. Germline-derived CDR1 and CDR2 are DFQATT and SNEGSKA (reference sequence).